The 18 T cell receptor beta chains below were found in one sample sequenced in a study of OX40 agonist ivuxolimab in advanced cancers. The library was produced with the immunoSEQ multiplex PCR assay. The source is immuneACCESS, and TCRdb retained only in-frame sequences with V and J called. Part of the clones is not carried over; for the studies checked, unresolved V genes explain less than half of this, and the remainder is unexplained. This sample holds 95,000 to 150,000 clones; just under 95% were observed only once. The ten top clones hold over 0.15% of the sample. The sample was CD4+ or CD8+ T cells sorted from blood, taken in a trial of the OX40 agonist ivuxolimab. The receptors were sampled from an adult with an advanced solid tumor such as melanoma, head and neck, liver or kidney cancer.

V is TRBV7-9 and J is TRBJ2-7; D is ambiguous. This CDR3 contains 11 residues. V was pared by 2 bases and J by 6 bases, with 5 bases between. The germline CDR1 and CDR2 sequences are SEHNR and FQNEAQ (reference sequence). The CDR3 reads CASSLRGEQYF. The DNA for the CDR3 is TGTGCCAGCAGCTTAAGAGGCGAGCAGTACTTC.

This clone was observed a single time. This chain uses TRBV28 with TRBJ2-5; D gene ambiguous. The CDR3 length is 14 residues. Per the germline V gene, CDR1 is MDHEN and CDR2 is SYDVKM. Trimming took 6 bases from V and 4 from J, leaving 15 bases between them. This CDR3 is CASSPAGERETQYF. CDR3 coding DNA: TGTGCCAGCAGCCCAGCTGGCGAACGAGAGACCCAGTACTTC.

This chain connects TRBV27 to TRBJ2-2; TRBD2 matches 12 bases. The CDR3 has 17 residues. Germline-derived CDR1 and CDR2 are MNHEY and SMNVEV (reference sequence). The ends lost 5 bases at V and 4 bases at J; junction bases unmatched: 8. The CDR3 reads CASSRTGTSGFTGELFF. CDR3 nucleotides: TGTGCCAGCAGTCGGACCGGGACTAGCGGGTTCACCGGGGAGCTGTTTTTT.

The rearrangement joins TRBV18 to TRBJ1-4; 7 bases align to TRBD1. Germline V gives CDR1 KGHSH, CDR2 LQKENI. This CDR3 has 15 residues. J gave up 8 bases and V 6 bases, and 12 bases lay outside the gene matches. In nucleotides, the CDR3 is TGTGCCAGCTCGCCCCTGAGGGGGCAGGGGGAAAAACTGTTTTTT. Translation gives CASSPLRGQGEKLFF.

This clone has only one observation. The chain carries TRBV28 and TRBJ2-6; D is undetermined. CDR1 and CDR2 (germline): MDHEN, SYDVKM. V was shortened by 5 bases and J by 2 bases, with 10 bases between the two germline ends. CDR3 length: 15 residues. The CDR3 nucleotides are TGTGCCAGCAGTCCCACAGTAGCTGGGGCCAACGTCCTGACTTTC. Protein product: CASSPTVAGANVLTF.

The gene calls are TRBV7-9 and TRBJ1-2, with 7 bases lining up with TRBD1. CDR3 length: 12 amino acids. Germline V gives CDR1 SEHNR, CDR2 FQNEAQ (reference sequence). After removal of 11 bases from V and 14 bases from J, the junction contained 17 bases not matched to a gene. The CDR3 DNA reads TGTGCCGGACGACAGGGAGGCTCCCAAGAGACCTTC. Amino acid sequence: CAGRQGGSQETF.

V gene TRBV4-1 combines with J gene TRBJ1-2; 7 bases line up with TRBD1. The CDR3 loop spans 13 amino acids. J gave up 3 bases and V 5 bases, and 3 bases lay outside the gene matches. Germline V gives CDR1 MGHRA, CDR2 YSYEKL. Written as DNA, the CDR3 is TGCGCCAGCAGCTCCGGGACAGACTATGGCTACACCTTC. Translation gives CASSSGTDYGYTF.

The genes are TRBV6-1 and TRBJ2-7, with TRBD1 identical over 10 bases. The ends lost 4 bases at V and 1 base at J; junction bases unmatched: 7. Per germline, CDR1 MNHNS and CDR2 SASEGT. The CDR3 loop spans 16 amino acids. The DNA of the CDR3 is TGTGCCAGCAGTGTGAGACAGGGGGCGAGATCCTACGAGCAGTACTTC. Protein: CASSVRQGARSYEQYF.

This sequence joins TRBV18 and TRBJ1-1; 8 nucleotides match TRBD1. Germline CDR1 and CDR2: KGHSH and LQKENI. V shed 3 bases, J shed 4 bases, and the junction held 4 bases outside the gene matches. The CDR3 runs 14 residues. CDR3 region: CASSPTGASTEAFF. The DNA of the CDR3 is TGTGCCAGCTCACCGACAGGGGCGAGCACTGAAGCTTTCTTT.

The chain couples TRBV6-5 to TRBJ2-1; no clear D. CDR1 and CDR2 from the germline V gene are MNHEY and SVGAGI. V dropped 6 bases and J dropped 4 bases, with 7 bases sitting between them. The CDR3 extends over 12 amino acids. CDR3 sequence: CASRDRYNEQFF. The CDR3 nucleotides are TGTGCCAGCAGGGACCGGTACAATGAGCAGTTCTTC.

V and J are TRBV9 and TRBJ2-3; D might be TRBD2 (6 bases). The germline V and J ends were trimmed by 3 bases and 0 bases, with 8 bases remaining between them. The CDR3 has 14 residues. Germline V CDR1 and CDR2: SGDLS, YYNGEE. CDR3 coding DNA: TGTGCCAGCAGCGCCGGGACTAGCACAGATACGCAGTATTTT. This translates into CASSAGTSTDTQYF.

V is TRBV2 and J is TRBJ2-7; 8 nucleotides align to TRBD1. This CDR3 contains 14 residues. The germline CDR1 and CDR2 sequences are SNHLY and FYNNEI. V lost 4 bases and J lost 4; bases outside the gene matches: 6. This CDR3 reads CASSVQGARYEQYF. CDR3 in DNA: TGTGCCAGCAGTGTGCAGGGGGCGAGGTACGAGCAGTACTTC.

The CDR3 spells CASSVEGNRPLFF. For the CDR3, the DNA is TGTGCCAGCAGCGTAGAGGGTAACCGGCCACTGTTTTTT. The V gene is TRBV9, the J gene TRBJ1-4; D remains unclear. Germline CDR1 SGDLS, CDR2 YYNGEE. The CDR3 extends over 13 amino acids. Trimming cost V 0 bases and J 13 bases, with 13 bases left between them. The whole variable domain, remainder taken from reference TRBV9 and TRBJ1-4, is DSGVTQTPKHLITATGQRVTLRCSPRSGDLSVYWYQQSLDQGLQFLIQYYNGEERAKGNILERFSAQQFPDLHSELNLSSLELGDSALYFCASSVEGNRPLFFGSGTQLSVL.

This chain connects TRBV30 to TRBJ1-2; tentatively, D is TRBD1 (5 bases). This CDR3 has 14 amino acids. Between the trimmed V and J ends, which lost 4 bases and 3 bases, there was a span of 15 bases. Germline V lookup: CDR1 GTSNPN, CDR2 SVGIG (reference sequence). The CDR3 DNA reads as TGTGCCTGGAACTCGGCGGTCAGGGACTATGGCTACACCTTC. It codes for CAWNSAVRDYGYTF.

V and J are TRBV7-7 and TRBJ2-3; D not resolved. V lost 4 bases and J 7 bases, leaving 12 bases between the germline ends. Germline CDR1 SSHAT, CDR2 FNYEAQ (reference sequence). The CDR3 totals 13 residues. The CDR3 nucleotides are TGTGCCAGCAGCTCAGCCCAGTTGAATACGCAGTATTTT. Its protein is CASSSAQLNTQYF.

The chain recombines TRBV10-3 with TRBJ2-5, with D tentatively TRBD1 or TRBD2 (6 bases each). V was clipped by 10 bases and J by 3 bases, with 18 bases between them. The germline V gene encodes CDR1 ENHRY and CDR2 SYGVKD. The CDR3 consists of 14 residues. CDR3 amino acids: CATRGQGREETQYF. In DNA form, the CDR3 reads TGTGCCACCCGGGGGCAGGGAAGGGAAGAGACCCAGTACTTC.

DNA for the CDR3: TGTGCCAGCAGCCTGGGGGCACAAGAGACCCAGTACTTC. This encodes CASSLGAQETQYF. The V gene is TRBV7-7, the J gene TRBJ2-5; perhaps TRBD1 as D (6 bases). The V end lost 5 bases, the J end lost 2 bases, and 9 bases lay between the germline ends. Germline values: CDR1 SSHAT, CDR2 FNYEAQ (reference sequence). The CDR3 is 13 amino acids.

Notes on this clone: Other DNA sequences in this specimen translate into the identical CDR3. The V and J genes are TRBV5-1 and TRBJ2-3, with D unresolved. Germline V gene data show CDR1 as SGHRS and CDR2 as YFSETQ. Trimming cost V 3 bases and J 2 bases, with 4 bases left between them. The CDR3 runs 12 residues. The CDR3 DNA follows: TGCGCCAGCAGCTCACTCACAGATACGCAGTATTTT. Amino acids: CASSSLTDTQYF.